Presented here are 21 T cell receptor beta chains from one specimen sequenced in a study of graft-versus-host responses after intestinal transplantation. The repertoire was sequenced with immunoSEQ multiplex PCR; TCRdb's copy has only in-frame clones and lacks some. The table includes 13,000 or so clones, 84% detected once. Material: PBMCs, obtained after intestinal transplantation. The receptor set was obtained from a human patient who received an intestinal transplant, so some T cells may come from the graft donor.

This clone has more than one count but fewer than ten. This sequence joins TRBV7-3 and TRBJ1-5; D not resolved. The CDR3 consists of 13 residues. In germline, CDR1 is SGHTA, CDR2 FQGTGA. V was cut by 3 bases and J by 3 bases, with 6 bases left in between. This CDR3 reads CASSFDLNQPQHF. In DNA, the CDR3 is TGTGCCAGCAGCTTCGACCTCAATCAGCCCCAGCATTTT.

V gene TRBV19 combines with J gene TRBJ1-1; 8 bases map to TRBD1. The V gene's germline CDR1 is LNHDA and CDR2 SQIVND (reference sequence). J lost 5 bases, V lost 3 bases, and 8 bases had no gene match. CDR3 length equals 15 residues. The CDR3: CASSIGAGGATEAFF. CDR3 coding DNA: TGTGCCAGTAGTATCGGAGCAGGGGGCGCGACTGAAGCTTTCTTT.

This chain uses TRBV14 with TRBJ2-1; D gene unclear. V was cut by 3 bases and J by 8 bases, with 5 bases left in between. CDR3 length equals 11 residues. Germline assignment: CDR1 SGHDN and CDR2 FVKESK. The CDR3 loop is CASSQGYEQFF. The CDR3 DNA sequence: TGTGCCAGCAGCCAGGGATATGAGCAGTTCTTC.

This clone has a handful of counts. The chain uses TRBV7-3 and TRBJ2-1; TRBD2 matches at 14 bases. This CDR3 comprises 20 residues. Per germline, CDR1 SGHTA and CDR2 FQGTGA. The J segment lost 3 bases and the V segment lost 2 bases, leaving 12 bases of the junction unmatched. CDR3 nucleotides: TGTGCCAGCAGCTTATATCCGCCGGGGACTAGCGGGAGTAACTACAATGAGCAGTTCTTC. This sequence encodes CASSLYPPGTSGSNYNEQFF.

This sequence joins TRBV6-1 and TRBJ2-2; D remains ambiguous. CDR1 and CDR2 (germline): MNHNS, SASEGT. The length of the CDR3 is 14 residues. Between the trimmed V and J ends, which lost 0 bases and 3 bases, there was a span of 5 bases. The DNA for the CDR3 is TGTGCCAGCAGTGAAGCTGCTGACACCGGGGAGCTGTTTTTT. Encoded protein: CASSEAADTGELFF.

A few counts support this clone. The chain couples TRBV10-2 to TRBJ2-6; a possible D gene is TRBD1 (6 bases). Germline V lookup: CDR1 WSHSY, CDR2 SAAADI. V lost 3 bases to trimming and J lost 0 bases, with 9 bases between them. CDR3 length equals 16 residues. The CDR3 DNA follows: TGCGCCAGCAGTGACAGGGGAGCCTCTGGGGCCAACGTCCTGACTTTC. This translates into CASSDRGASGANVLTF.

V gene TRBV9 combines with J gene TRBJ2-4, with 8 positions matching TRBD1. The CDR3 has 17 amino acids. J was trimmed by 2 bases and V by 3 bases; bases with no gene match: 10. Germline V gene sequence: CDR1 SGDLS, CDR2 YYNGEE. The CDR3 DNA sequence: TGTGCCAGCAGCGCGGGATCAGGGGGCTTTTCCAAAAACATTCAGTACTTC. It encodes CASSAGSGGFSKNIQYF.

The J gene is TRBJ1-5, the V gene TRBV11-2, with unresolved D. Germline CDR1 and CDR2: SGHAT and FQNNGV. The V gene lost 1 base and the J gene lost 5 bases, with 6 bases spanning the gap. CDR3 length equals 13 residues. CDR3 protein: CASSLGWDQPQHF. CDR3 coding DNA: TGTGCCAGCAGCTTAGGGTGGGATCAGCCCCAGCATTTT. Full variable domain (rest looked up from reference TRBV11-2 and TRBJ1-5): EAGVAQSPRYKIIEKRQSVAFWCNPISGHATLYWYQQILGQGPKLLIQFQNNGVVDDSQLPKDRFSAERLKGVDSTLKIQPAKLEDSAVYLCASSLGWDQPQHFGDGTRLSIL.

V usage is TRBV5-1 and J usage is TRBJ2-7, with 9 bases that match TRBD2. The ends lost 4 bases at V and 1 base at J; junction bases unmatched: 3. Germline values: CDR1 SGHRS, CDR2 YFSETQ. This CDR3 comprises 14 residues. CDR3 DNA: TGCGCCAGCAGCCTTAGCGGGGGTTCCTACGAGCAGTACTTC. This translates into CASSLSGGSYEQYF.

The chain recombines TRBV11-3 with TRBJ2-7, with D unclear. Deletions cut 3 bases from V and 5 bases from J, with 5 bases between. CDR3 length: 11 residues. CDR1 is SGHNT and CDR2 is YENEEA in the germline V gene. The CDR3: CASSFRDEQYF. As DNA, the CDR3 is TGTGCCAGCAGCTTTAGGGACGAGCAGTACTTC.

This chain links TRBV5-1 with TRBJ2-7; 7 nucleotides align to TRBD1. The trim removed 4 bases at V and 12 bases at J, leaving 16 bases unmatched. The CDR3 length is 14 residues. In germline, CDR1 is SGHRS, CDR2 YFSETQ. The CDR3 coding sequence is TGCGCCAGCAGCCCTGACAGGGAAACGGTGGCGCGGTACTTC. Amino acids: CASSPDRETVARYF.

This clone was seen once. CDR3 sequence reads: CASSYSIGNEQFF. The CDR3 nucleotides read TGTGCCAGCAGTTACTCGATTGGCAATGAGCAGTTCTTC. J is TRBJ2-1 and V is TRBV6-5; D gene ambiguous. This CDR3 comprises 13 residues. The germline V and J ends were trimmed by 0 bases and 6 bases, with 6 bases remaining between them. CDR1 and CDR2 (germline): MNHEY, SVGAGI.

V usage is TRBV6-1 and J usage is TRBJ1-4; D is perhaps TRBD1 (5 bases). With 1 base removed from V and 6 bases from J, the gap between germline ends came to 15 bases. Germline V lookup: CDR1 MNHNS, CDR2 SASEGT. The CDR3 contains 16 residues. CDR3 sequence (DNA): TGTGCCAGCAGTGAAGTAACTTCCAGGGTGTATGAAAAACTGTTTTTT. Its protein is CASSEVTSRVYEKLFF.

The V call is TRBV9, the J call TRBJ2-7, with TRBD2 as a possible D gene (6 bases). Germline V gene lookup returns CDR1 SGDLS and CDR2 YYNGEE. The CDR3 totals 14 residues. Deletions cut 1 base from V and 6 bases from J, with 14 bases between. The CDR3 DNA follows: TGTGCCAGCAGCGTATTAGCGGAAACTCTCGAGCAGTACTTC. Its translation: CASSVLAETLEQYF.

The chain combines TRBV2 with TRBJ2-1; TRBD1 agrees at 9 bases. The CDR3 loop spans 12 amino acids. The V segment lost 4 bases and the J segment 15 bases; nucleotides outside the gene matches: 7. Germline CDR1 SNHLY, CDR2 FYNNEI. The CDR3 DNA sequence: TGTGCCAGCAGTGTGGACAGGGGCTTTGGGTTCTTC. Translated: CASSVDRGFGFF.

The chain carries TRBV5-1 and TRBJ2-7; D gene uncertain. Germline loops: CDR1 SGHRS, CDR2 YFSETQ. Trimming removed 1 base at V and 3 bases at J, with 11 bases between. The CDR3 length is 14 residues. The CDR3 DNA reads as TGCGCCAGCAGCTTGACCAGTTTCGACTACGAGCAGTACTTC. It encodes CASSLTSFDYEQYF.

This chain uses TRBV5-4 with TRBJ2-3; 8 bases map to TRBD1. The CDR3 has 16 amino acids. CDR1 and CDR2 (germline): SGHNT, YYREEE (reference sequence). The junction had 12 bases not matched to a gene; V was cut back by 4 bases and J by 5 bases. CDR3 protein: CASSTTPQGTGDTQYF. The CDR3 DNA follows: TGTGCCAGCAGCACCACCCCACAGGGGACAGGAGATACGCAGTATTTT.

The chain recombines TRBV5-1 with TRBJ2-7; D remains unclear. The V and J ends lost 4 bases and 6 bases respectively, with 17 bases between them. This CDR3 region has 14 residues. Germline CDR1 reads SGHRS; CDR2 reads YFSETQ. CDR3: CASSPKDLRGEQYF. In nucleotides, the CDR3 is TGCGCCAGCAGCCCTAAAGACCTCAGAGGCGAGCAGTACTTC.

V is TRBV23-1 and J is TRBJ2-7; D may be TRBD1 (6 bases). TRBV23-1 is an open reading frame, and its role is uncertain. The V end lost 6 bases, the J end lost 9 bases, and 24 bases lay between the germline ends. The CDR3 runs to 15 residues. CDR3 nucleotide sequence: TGCGCCAGCAGACCCTCGAACAGGGAAAGGGGGTGGCAGTACTTC. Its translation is CASRPSNRERGWQYF.

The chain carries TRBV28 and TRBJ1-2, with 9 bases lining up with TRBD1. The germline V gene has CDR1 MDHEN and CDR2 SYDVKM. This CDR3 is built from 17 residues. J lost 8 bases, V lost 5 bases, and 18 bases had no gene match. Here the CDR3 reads CASSPPPALDRGAGYTF. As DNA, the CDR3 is TGTGCCAGCAGTCCCCCCCCTGCCTTGGACAGGGGAGCAGGCTACACCTTC.

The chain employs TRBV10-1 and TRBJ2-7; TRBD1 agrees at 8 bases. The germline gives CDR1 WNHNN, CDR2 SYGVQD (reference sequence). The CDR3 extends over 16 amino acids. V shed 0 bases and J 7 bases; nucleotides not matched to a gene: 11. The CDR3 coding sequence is TGCGCCAGCAGTGAGTCGATCCAGGACAGGGTCGAGGAGCAGTACTTC. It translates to CASSESIQDRVEEQYF.